This T cell receptor beta chain was observed in a study of T-cell reconstitution after alpha-beta-depleted transplantation in children. Study-level results: After transplant, at about two months, alpha-beta T cells were reportedly derived from several hundred expanded graft clones. Newly produced T cells mostly accounted for T-cell counts and diversity one year post-transplant.

This clonotype was counted at least ten times. Its antigen is unidentified. Trimming stripped 5 bases from V and 5 bases from J, with 13 bases between. CDR1 is SGHVS, CDR2 FQNEAQ, per germline. The CDR3 runs 14 residues. Unique molecular identifiers were incorporated into the prepared TCRbeta library. Each CDR3 protein is one row after TCRdb ran MiXCR on the PCR reads. The sample shows 150,000 to 200,000 distinct CDR3 sequences, around 5.9% of them seen only once. The rearrangement uses TRBV7-8 and TRBJ2-1; no definite D call. This sequence originates from a girl less than two years old with combined immunodeficiency, due to receive a stem cell transplant. The specimen comprised PBMCs, sampled before TCRalphabeta/CD19-depleted stem cell transplant. The CDR3 here is CASSPRTYDNEQFF. CDR3 DNA sequence: TGTGCCAGCAGCCCAAGGACCTATGACAATGAGCAGTTCTTC. The full variable domain, rest sourced from reference TRBV7-8 and TRBJ2-1, is GAGVSQSPRYKVAKRGQDVALRCDPISGHVSLFWYQQALGQGPEFLTYFQNEAQLDKSGLPSDRFFAERPEGSVSTLKIQRTQQEDSAVYLCASSPRTYDNEQFFGPGTRLTVL.